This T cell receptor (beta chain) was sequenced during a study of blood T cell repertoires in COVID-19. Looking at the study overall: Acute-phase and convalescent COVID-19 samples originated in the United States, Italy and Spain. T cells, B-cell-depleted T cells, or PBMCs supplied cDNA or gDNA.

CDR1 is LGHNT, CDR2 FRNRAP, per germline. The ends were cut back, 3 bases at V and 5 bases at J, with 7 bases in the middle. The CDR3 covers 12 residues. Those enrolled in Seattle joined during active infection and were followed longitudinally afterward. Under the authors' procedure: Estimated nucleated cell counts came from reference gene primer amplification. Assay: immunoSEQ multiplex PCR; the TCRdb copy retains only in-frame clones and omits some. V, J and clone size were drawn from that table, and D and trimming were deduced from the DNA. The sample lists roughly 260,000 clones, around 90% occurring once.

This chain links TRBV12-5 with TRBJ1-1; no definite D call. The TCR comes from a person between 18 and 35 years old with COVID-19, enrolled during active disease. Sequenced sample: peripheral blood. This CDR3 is CASGFVGTEAFF. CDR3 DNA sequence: TGTGCTAGTGGTTTCGTCGGTACTGAAGCTTTCTTT.